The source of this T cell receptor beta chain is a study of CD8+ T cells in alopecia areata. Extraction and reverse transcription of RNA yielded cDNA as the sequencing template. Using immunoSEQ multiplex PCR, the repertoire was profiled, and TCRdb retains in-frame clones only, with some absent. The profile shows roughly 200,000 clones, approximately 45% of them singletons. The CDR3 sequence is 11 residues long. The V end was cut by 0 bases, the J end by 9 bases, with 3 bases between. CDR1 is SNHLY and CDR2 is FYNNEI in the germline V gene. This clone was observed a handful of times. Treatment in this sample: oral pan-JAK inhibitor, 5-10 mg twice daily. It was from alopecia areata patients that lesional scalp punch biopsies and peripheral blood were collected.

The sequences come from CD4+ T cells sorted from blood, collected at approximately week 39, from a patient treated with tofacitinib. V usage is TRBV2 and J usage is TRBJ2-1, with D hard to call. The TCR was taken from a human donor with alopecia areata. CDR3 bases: TGTGCCAGCAGTGAAGCCGGTGAGCAGTTCTTC. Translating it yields CASSEAGEQFF. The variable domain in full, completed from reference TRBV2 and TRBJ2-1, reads EPEVTQTPSHQVTQMGQEVILRCVPISNHLYFYWYRQILGQKVEFLVSFYNNEISEKSEIFDDQFSVERPDGSNFTLKIRSTKLEDSAMYFCASSEAGEQFFGPGTRLTVL.